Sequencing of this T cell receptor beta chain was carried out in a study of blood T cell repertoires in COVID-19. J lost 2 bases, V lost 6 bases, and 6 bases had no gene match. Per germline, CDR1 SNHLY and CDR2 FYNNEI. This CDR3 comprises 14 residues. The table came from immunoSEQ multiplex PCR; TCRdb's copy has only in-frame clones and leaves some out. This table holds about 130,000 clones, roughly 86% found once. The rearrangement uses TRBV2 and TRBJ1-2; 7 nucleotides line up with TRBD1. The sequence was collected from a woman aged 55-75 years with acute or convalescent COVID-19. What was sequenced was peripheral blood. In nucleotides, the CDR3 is TGTGCCAGCAGGGAACAGGGGAAAAACTATGGCTACACCTTC. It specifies CASREQGKNYGYTF.